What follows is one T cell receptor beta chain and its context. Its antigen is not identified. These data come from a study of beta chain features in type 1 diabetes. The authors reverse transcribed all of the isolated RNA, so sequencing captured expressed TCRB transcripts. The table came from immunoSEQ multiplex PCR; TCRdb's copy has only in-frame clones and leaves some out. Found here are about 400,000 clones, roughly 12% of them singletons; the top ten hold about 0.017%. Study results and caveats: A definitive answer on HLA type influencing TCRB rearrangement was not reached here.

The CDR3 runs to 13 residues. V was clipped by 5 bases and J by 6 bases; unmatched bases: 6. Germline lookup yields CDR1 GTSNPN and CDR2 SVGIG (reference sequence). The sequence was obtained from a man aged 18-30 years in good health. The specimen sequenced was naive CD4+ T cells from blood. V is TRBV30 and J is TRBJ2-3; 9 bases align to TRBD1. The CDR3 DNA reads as TGTGCCTGGTCACAGGGGGCGGGTGATACGCAGTATTTT. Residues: CAWSQGAGDTQYF.